One sample yielded the 5 T cell receptor beta chains listed below, sequenced in a study of Graves' ophthalmopathy and Graves' hyperthyroidism. As the template, RNA transcripts were used to amplify TCR beta CDR3 regions. HTBI-primed RT-PCR formed the first round, and a multiplex PCR formed the second. TCRdb re-called the multiplex PCR reads through MiXCR, storing one row per CDR3 protein. Counted here are 650,000 to 800,000 distinct CDR3 sequences, under 50% occurring once; the ten biggest clones make up 3.3%. The sample was peripheral blood. The receptors originated from an adult man with Graves' ophthalmopathy.

This clonotype appeared a few times. The chain recombines TRBV29-1 with TRBJ2-1; 7 bases match TRBD1. This CDR3 is built from 16 residues. V shed 3 bases, J shed 0 bases, and the junction held 8 bases outside the gene matches. CDR1 is SQVTM and CDR2 is ANQGSEA in the germline V gene. The DNA for the CDR3 is TGCAGCGTTGAGTCCGGGACAGCGAGCTCCTACAATGAGCAGTTCTTC. As protein: CSVESGTASSYNEQFF.

The V gene is TRBV5-1, the J gene TRBJ1-3; D call uncertain. V was clipped by 4 bases and J by 0 bases, with 14 bases between them. Germline lookup yields CDR1 SGHRS and CDR2 YFSETQ. This CDR3 comprises 16 residues. The CDR3: CASSLGLTGSGNTIYF. For the CDR3, the DNA is TGCGCCAGCAGCCTCGGACTAACGGGCTCTGGAAACACCATATATTTT.

This clonotype was recorded a few times. The gene calls are TRBV10-3 and TRBJ1-1, with D tentatively TRBD1 (6 bases). This CDR3 is built from 15 residues. V shed 10 bases and J shed 2 bases, with 20 bases lying between them. Per the germline V gene, CDR1 is ENHRY and CDR2 is SYGVKD. DNA of the CDR3: TGTGCCAGCAGGTCTGTACAGGGCCCCAACACTGAAGCTTTCTTT. It yields the protein CASRSVQGPNTEAFF.

V is TRBV7-8 and J is TRBJ2-5; 10 bases are shared with TRBD2. The DNA end lines up better with TRBJ2-1; the J call may be wrong. The CDR3 consists of 15 residues. Per germline, CDR1 SGHVS and CDR2 FQNEAQ. The CDR3 bases are TGTGCCAGCAGCCCTCGGGCTAGCGGGAGTGATGAGCAGTTCTTC. This gives the protein CASSPRASGSDEQFF.

The V call is TRBV20-1, the J call TRBJ2-6; D remains unclear. Between the trimmed V and J ends, which lost 4 bases and 15 bases, there was a span of 4 bases. The CDR3 runs 8 residues. The germline CDR1 and CDR2 sequences are DFQATT and SNEGSKA (reference sequence). CDR3 coding DNA: TGCAGTGCTAAGGACCTGACTTTC. It translates to CSAKDLTF.